What follows describes a single T cell receptor (beta chain). Authors' analysis steps: From reference gene primer amplification, estimates of nucleated cell counts were derived. Libraries were prepared by immunoSEQ multiplex PCR; TCRdb keeps only in-frame clonotypes and omits some of them. The D gene and trimming were derived from the DNA, and the V and J assignments and clone size from that table. The data contain fewer than 200,000 clones, 84% of them singletons. The ends lost 1 base at V and 4 bases at J; junction bases unmatched: 6. Germline lookup yields CDR1 LGHNT and CDR2 FRNRAP. The length of the CDR3 is 15 residues. This sample was taken from a study of blood T cell repertoires in COVID-19. Overall study: The origin of the acute and convalescent COVID-19 samples was the United States, Italy and Spain.

Individuals in the exposed group had encountered a COVID-19 case within 2 weeks preceding study entry. Specimen: PBMCs or T cells enriched from blood (not recorded which). The rearrangement joins TRBV12-5 to TRBJ1-2; 7 bases line up with TRBD1. This clonotype was obtained from a woman between 25 and 40 years old who had been exposed to COVID-19. Written as DNA, the CDR3 is TGTGCTAGTGGTTTGGATATGACAGGGCCCTATGGCTACACCTTC. It is translated as CASGLDMTGPYGYTF.